A single sample is the source of the 17 T cell receptor beta chains below, sequenced in a study of T cells in localized non-small cell lung cancer. The data were produced by immunoSEQ multiplex PCR, yet TCRdb's version contains in-frame clones alone and is incomplete. This sample yields roughly 34,000 clones, of which under 90% are seen a single time; around 4.2% belongs to the top ten. The material sequenced was peripheral blood, taken before any cancer treatment. These receptors all come from a male donor older than 55 with stage III lung adenocarcinoma.

The chain uses TRBV30 and TRBJ2-7, with TRBD2 identical over 7 bases. Germline lookup yields CDR1 GTSNPN and CDR2 SVGIG (reference sequence). V gave up 3 bases and J gave up 7 bases; unmatched junction bases: 21. The CDR3 is 17 amino acids. This CDR3 is CAWSPTIGGRGSREQYF. In DNA, the CDR3 is TGTGCCTGGAGCCCCACTATTGGGGGGAGGGGAAGCCGGGAGCAGTACTTC.

This rearrangement joins TRBV6-5 to TRBJ2-1; 8 nucleotides align to TRBD2. The length of the CDR3 is 14 residues. V was clipped by 4 bases and J by 2 bases; unmatched bases: 1. Germline V gene sequence: CDR1 MNHEY, CDR2 SVGAGI. The CDR3 sequence: CASSWRGAYNEQFF. The CDR3 bases are TGTGCCAGCAGTTGGCGGGGGGCCTACAATGAGCAGTTCTTC.

The CDR3 region is CASSTRAGYGYTF. CDR3 nucleotide sequence: TGTGCCAGCAGCACCAGGGCTGGCTATGGCTACACCTTC. The chain links TRBV28 to TRBJ1-2; D is perhaps TRBD1 (5 bases). The CDR3 loop spans 13 amino acids. The germline V gene has CDR1 MDHEN and CDR2 SYDVKM. Trimming removed 6 bases at V and 4 bases at J, with 12 bases between.

J is TRBJ2-1 and V is TRBV14, with 7 bases matching TRBD1. The germline V gene has CDR1 SGHDN and CDR2 FVKESK. This CDR3 has 17 amino acids. The junction had 15 bases not matched to a gene; V was cut back by 3 bases and J by 7 bases. DNA for the CDR3: TGTGCCAGCAGCCATTCGACAGGGTATGAAAAGAGGAATGAGCAGTTCTTC. The encoded protein is CASSHSTGYEKRNEQFF.

This clone was detected a few times. The gene calls are TRBV5-4 and TRBJ2-7; D is uncertain. This CDR3 comprises 12 residues. Deletions cut 0 bases from V and 12 bases from J, with 13 bases between. Germline V lookup: CDR1 SGHNT, CDR2 YYREEE (reference sequence). The CDR3 DNA reads TGTGCCAGCAGCTTGGAGGGTCTATTCCGGTACTTC. Protein product: CASSLEGLFRYF.

The V gene is TRBV28, the J gene TRBJ2-3; no firm D call. V lost 10 bases and J 0 bases, leaving 8 bases between the germline ends. Germline V gives CDR1 MDHEN, CDR2 SYDVKM. The CDR3 extends over 12 amino acids. The CDR3 reads CATGLSTDTQYF. The CDR3 nucleotides read TGTGCCACCGGGCTAAGCACAGATACGCAGTATTTT.

This chain joins TRBV4-1 and TRBJ2-7; 9 bases are a match to TRBD1. Trimming took 0 bases from V and 2 from J; bases not matched to a gene: 5. This CDR3 has 16 residues. Germline V gives CDR1 MGHRA, CDR2 YSYEKL. Here the CDR3 reads CASSQDWDRVAYEQYF. The CDR3 nucleotides are TGCGCCAGCAGCCAAGATTGGGACAGGGTCGCCTACGAGCAGTACTTC.

This chain links TRBV7-9 with TRBJ2-3; D gene ambiguous. Trimming took off 4 bases at V and 4 bases at J, with 24 bases between the two ends. Per the germline V gene, CDR1 is SEHNR and CDR2 is FQNEAQ (reference sequence). This CDR3 has 18 amino acids. This CDR3 is CASSSRISPGRVSDTQYF. The CDR3 coding sequence is TGTGCCAGCAGCTCCAGAATATCACCGGGCCGGGTCTCAGATACGCAGTATTTT.

This clone has a handful of counts. The chain employs TRBV2 and TRBJ2-3; 9 positions agree with TRBD2. Per germline, CDR1 SNHLY and CDR2 FYNNEI. The CDR3 is made up of 14 amino acids. V shed 4 bases and J 8 bases; nucleotides not matched to a gene: 7. The CDR3 here is CASSAQAGGGTQYF. The CDR3, as DNA: TGTGCCAGCAGTGCACAAGCGGGAGGAGGTACGCAGTATTTT. Combining the CDR3 with reference TRBV2 and TRBJ2-3 gives the whole variable domain EPEVTQTPSHQVTQMGQEVILRCVPISNHLYFYWYRQILGQKVEFLVSFYNNEISEKSEIFDDQFSVERPDGSNFTLKIRSTKLEDSAMYFCASSAQAGGGTQYFGPGTRLTVL.

The rearrangement joins TRBV11-2 to TRBJ2-3; no firm D call. V lost 4 bases, J lost 0 bases, and 2 bases lay in between. CDR3 length: 12 residues. Germline-derived CDR1 and CDR2 are SGHAT and FQNNGV. The CDR3 DNA reads as TGTGCCAGCAGCTCGAGCACAGATACGCAGTATTTT. Protein sequence: CASSSSTDTQYF.

The V gene is TRBV5-1, the J gene TRBJ2-5; TRBD1 matches at 9 bases. The CDR3 is 14 residues long. CDR1 SGHRS and CDR2 YFSETQ come from the germline V gene. After removal of 4 bases from V and 4 bases from J, the junction contained 5 bases not matched to a gene. The CDR3 bases are TGCGCCAGCAGCCCTACAGGGGGCGGAGAGACCCAGTACTTC. Translating gives CASSPTGGGETQYF.

The chain recombines TRBV5-1 with TRBJ1-1; 11 bases are a match to TRBD1. Germline loops: CDR1 SGHRS, CDR2 YFSETQ. Trimming removed 0 bases from V and 5 bases from J; junction bases left unmatched: 3. The CDR3 has 15 residues. The CDR3, as DNA: TGCGCCAGCAGCTTGGAGGACAGGGGGCAGACTGAAGCTTTCTTT. Its protein is CASSLEDRGQTEAFF.

The V gene is TRBV19, the J gene TRBJ2-6; TRBD1 might be the D (5 bases). CDR3 length: 14 amino acids. Looked up from germline, CDR1 is LNHDA and CDR2 is SQIVND (reference sequence). V was clipped by 6 bases and J by 4 bases, with 10 bases between them. This chain's CDR3 is CASRSRAGANVLTF. The CDR3 nucleotides are TGTGCCAGTAGATCCAGGGCAGGGGCCAACGTCCTGACTTTC. The entire variable domain, with the rest obtained from reference TRBV19 and TRBJ2-6, is as follows: DGGITQSPKYLFRKEGQNVTLSCEQNLNHDAMYWYRQDPGQGLRLIYYSQIVNDFQKGDIAEGYSVSREKKESFPLTVTSAQKNPTAFYLCASRSRAGANVLTFGAGSRLTVL.

The chain uses TRBV6-5 and TRBJ2-7; 10 nucleotides match TRBD1. The germline V gene encodes CDR1 MNHEY and CDR2 SVGAGI. CDR3 length equals 15 residues. Trimming took 6 bases from V and 3 from J; bases not matched to a gene: 8. CDR3 sequence: CASSAKGQGSYEQYF. Written as DNA, the CDR3 is TGTGCCAGCAGCGCAAAGGGACAGGGGAGCTACGAGCAGTACTTC.

This clone was observed a few times. The chain couples TRBV20-1 to TRBJ2-3; the D is unclear. Germline V gene lookup returns CDR1 DFQATT and CDR2 SNEGSKA (reference sequence). The V gene lost 4 bases and the J gene lost 6 bases, with 8 bases spanning the gap. The CDR3 contains 11 residues. Written as DNA, the CDR3 is TGCAGTGCTACCCTGGGTGATACGCAGTATTTT. Its protein is CSATLGDTQYF.

The J gene is TRBJ1-2, the V gene TRBV6-5; tentatively, D is TRBD1 (6 bases). The V end lost 5 bases, the J end lost 12 bases, and 25 bases lay between the germline ends. Germline V gene sequence: CDR1 MNHEY, CDR2 SVGAGI. The CDR3 is 15 amino acids. The CDR3 DNA follows: TGTGCCAGCAGTCGGGGCCCTGGCCAGGGGTGGTTCAACACCTTC. It specifies CASSRGPGQGWFNTF.

The rearrangement uses TRBV5-6 and TRBJ2-5; no reliable D call. Looked up from germline, CDR1 is SGHDT and CDR2 is YYEEEE. Between the trimmed V and J ends, which lost 4 bases and 5 bases, there was a span of 18 bases. This CDR3 has 15 amino acids. CDR3 region: CASSPWSNLGETQYF. CDR3 nucleotide sequence: TGTGCCAGCAGCCCCTGGAGCAATCTGGGGGAGACCCAGTACTTC.